This passage covers 3 T cell receptor beta chains from one sample sequenced in a study of identical twins. TCRdb reprocessed the 5' RACE reads with MiXCR, giving one entry per CDR3 protein. This sample has some 600,000 distinct CDR3 sequences, with about 7% found just once. These data also featured in a second study, about yellow fever vaccine responses in identical twins.

The sample taken for sequencing was PBMCs. The receptor set was obtained from a woman younger than 30 in good health.

The V call is TRBV12-3 or TRBV12-4, the J call TRBJ2-2; D is possibly TRBD1 or TRBD2 (6 bases each). This CDR3 has 16 residues. Trimming took off 7 bases at V and 2 bases at J, with 17 bases between the two ends. The CDR3 DNA sequence: TGTGCCAGCACCCTTGGGGGGCGGGGAAACACCGGGGAGCTGTTTTTT. As protein: CASTLGGRGNTGELFF.

This clonotype appeared many times. The chain carries TRBV6-6 and TRBJ1-1, with D maybe TRBD1 (5 bases). This CDR3 contains 14 residues. In germline, CDR1 is MNHNY, CDR2 SVGAGI (reference sequence). V gave up 0 bases and J gave up 1 base, with 6 bases separating them. The CDR3 region has the DNA TGTGCCAGCAGTTACTCGGGGGGGAACACTGAAGCTTTCTTT. Its translation is CASSYSGGNTEAFF.

CDR3: CASSARQGKYEQYV. The CDR3, as DNA: TGTGCCAGCAGCGCCCGACAGGGGAAGTACGAGCAGTACGTC. The chain combines TRBV5-5 with TRBJ2-7; 8 bases agree with TRBD1. The CDR3 totals 14 residues. V dropped 4 bases and J dropped 4; count of bases not matched to a gene: 7. From germline, CDR1 is SGHKS and CDR2 YYEKEE (reference sequence).